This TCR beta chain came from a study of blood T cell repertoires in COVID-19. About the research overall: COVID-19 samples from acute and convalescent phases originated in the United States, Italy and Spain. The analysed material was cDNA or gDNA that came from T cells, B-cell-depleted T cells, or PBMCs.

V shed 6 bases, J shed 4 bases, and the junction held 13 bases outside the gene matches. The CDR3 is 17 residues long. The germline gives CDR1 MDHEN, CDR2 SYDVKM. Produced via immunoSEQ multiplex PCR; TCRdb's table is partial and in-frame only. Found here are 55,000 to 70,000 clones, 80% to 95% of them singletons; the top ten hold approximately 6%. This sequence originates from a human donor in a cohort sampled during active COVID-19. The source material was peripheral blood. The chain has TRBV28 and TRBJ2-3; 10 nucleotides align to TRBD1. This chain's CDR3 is CASRFSLGTGDSDTQYF. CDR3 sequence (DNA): TGTGCCAGCAGGTTTTCACTCGGGACAGGGGATTCAGATACGCAGTATTTT.